This T cell receptor beta chain was identified during a study of shared clonotypes between healthy human individuals. About the research overall: Each donor's CD4 naive and CD4 memory cells filled three plates apiece, CD8 naive two, and CD8 memory one. General study findings and limits: Naive CD4 clonotype sharing across a few donors was about 5.3%.

On this clone itself: Its antigen remains unknown.

Between the trimmed V and J ends, which lost 3 bases and 5 bases, there was a span of 11 bases. Germline V lookup: CDR1 ENHRY, CDR2 SYGVKD. The length of the CDR3 is 15 residues. Profiling relied on immunoSEQ multiplex PCR, and the TCRdb table lists in-frame clones only, not all of them. The profile shows hundreds of thousands of clones, approximately 97% of them singletons. The source material was naive CD4+ T cells sorted from blood. Sample subset: CD45RA+ positively selected. The rearrangement joins TRBV10-3 to TRBJ1-6; D not resolved. This receptor was taken from a woman between 25 and 40 years old in good health. The CDR3 spells CAISEKWTDNSPLHF. The DNA of the CDR3 is TGTGCCATCAGTGAAAAATGGACGGATAATTCACCCCTCCACTTT.